These 4 T cell receptor beta chains were all obtained from the same sample, sequenced in a study of T cells after yellow fever vaccination. MiXCR, applied by TCRdb to the 5' RACE reads, yields one record per CDR3 protein. The table lists 300,000 to 400,000 distinct CDR3 sequences, about 11% of them singletons. Sample: CD4+ T cells sorted from PBMCs, taken 45 days after the yellow fever booster vaccination. All receptors derive from a man between 18 and 35 years old who received the YFV17D yellow fever vaccine.

The V call is TRBV9, the J call TRBJ1-5, with D possibly TRBD1 on 6 matching bases. Trimming cost V 2 bases and J 0 bases, with 15 bases left between them. CDR3 length equals 17 residues. Germline assignment: CDR1 SGDLS and CDR2 YYNGEE. The CDR3 spells CASSVEGGHYSNQPQHF. Written as DNA, the CDR3 is TGTGCCAGCAGCGTCGAAGGGGGGCACTATAGCAATCAGCCCCAGCATTTT.

The J gene is TRBJ2-2, the V gene TRBV20-1, with TRBD1 matching 7 bases. Germline V lookup: CDR1 DFQATT, CDR2 SNEGSKA (reference sequence). V lost 6 bases to trimming and J lost 0 bases; unmatched junction nucleotides: 4. The CDR3 runs 14 residues. CDR3 bases: TGCAGTGCCCGGGACAGAACGAACACCGGGGAGCTGTTTTTT. Translating gives CSARDRTNTGELFF.

V and J are TRBV7-2 and TRBJ2-3, with no clear D. CDR1 is SGHTA and CDR2 is FQGNSA in the germline V gene. The V gene lost 3 bases and the J gene lost 4 bases, with 11 bases spanning the gap. CDR3 size: 14 residues. CDR3 in amino acids: CASSFGSRADTQYF. Here the CDR3 DNA reads TGTGCCAGCAGCTTCGGTAGTCGGGCAGATACGCAGTATTTT. The whole variable domain, filled in from reference TRBV7-2 and TRBJ2-3, reads GAGVSQSPSNKVTEKGKDVELRCDPISGHTALYWYRQSLGQGLEFLIYFQGNSAPDKSGLPSDRFSAERTGGSVSTLTIQRTQQEDSAVYLCASSFGSRADTQYFGPGTRLTVL.

The chain has TRBV11-2 and TRBJ2-1; possible D gene TRBD2, 6 bases. The CDR3 extends over 14 amino acids. The V gene lost 3 bases and the J gene lost 10 bases, with 16 bases spanning the gap. Germline V gene sequence: CDR1 SGHAT, CDR2 FQNNGV. This CDR3 is CASSFPRRSGEQFF. The CDR3 DNA follows: TGTGCCAGCAGCTTCCCTCGAAGAAGCGGGGAGCAGTTCTTC.